The following is a T cell receptor (beta chain) sequence with its context. These data are taken from a study of blood T cell repertoires in COVID-19. Study-wide context: Sites in the United States, Italy and Spain provided acute and convalescent COVID-19 samples. In each case, the material was cDNA or gDNA derived from T cells, B-cell-depleted T cells, or PBMCs.

This CDR3 has 13 residues. Deletions cut 4 bases from V and 3 bases from J, with 10 bases between. Germline-derived CDR1 and CDR2 are SGHNT and YYREEE (reference sequence). In the source study's methods: Amplification from reference gene primers served as the basis for estimated nucleated cell counts. TCRdb keeps only in-frame clones here, not all; method: immunoSEQ multiplex PCR. V and J calls and clone size come straight from that table; D and trimming were deduced from the DNA. The sample has about 190,000 clones; approximately 91% are singletons. The receptor was derived from a man aged 25 to 40 with acute or convalescent COVID-19. The sequenced material came from peripheral blood. This rearrangement joins TRBV5-4 to TRBJ1-1; the D gene is possibly TRBD1 (6 bases). For the CDR3, the DNA is TGTGCCAGCAGCCTGCAGGGGTACACTGAAGCTTTCTTT. Its protein is CASSLQGYTEAFF.